What follows are 3 T cell receptor beta chains derived from one specimen sequenced in a study of blood T cell repertoires in COVID-19. The repertoire was sequenced with immunoSEQ multiplex PCR; TCRdb's copy has only in-frame clones and lacks some. This sample carries approximately 270,000 clones, 89% of them seen once, and the ten largest clones take roughly 2.2%. The material sequenced was peripheral blood. These receptors were collected from a man in his forties or fifties with acute or convalescent COVID-19.

This clone was observed a single time. This sample also contains other DNA sequences that code for the same CDR3. The V and J genes are TRBV2 and TRBJ1-1; D is possibly TRBD1 (6 bases). The CDR3 contains 13 residues. Trimming cost V 6 bases and J 1 base, with 9 bases left between them. Germline V lookup: CDR1 SNHLY, CDR2 FYNNEI. The chain's CDR3 is CASSPQGNTEAFF. CDR3 nucleotides: TGTGCCAGCAGCCCACAGGGGAACACTGAAGCTTTCTTT.

This sequence joins TRBV4-2 and TRBJ2-5; 8 bases fit TRBD1. The germline V gene encodes CDR1 LGHNA and CDR2 YNFKEQ. The CDR3 totals 16 residues. The ends lost 0 bases at V and 2 bases at J; junction bases unmatched: 5. The CDR3 region has the DNA TGTGCCAGCAGCCAAGAAGGACAGGGAATACAAGAGACCCAGTACTTC. This translates into CASSQEGQGIQETQYF.

The chain joins TRBV12-3 or TRBV12-4 to TRBJ1-5, with TRBD1 matching over 7 bases. CDR3 length: 11 residues. The junction had 1 base not matched to a gene; V was cut back by 5 bases and J by 9 bases. This CDR3 reads CASSAGGPQHF. DNA for the CDR3: TGTGCCAGCAGTGCAGGGGGGCCCCAGCATTTT.